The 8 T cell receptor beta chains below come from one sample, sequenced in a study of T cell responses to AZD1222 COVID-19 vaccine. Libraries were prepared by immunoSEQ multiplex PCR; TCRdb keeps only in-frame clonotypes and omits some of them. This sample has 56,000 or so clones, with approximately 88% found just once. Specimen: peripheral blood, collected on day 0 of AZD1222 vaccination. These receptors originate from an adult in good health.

The CDR3 DNA reads TGTGCCAGCAGTTATAGGCAGTATAGCAATCAGCCCCAGCATTTT. It codes for CASSYRQYSNQPQHF. This chain uses TRBV6-5 with TRBJ1-5; D uncertain. The V end lost 3 bases, the J end lost 0 bases, and 9 bases lay between the germline ends. Per the germline V gene, CDR1 is MNHEY and CDR2 is SVGAGI. This CDR3 region has 15 residues.

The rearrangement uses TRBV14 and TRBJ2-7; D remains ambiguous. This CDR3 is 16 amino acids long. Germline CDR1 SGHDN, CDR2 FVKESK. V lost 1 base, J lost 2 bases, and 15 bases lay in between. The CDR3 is CASSQGVGSPPYEQYF. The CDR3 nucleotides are TGTGCCAGCAGCCAAGGTGTCGGCAGTCCCCCCTACGAGCAGTACTTC.

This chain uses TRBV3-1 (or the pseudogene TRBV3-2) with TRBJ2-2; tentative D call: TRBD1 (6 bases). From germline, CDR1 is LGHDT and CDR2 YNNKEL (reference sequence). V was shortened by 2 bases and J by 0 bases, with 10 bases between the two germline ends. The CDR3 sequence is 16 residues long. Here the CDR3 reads CASSQHRTANTGELFF. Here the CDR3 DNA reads TGTGCCAGCAGCCAACATAGGACAGCGAACACCGGGGAGCTGTTTTTT.

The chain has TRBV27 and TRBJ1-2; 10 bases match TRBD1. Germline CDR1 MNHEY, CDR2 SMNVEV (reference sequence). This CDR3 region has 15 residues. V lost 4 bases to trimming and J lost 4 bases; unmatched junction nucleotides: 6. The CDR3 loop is CASSSGTGVRYGYTF. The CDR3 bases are TGTGCCAGCAGTTCAGGGACAGGGGTCCGCTATGGCTACACCTTC.

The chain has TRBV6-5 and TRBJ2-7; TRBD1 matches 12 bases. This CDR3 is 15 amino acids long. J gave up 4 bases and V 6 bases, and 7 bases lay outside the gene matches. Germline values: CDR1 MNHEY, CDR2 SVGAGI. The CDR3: CASSPGTGGRYEQYF. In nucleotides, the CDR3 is TGTGCCAGCAGCCCCGGGACAGGGGGCAGGTACGAGCAGTACTTC.

This CDR3 reads CASGPGTGNSPLHF. DNA of the CDR3: TGTGCTAGTGGTCCCGGGACAGGGAATTCACCCCTCCACTTT. The chain carries TRBV12-5 and TRBJ1-6; TRBD1 agrees at 9 bases. The J segment lost 7 bases and the V segment lost 5 bases, leaving 3 bases of the junction unmatched. Germline CDR1 and CDR2: LGHNT and FRNRAP. There are 14 residues in the CDR3. The whole variable domain, remainder taken from reference TRBV12-5 and TRBJ1-6, is DARVTQTPRHKVTEMGQEVTMRCQPILGHNTVFWYRQTMMQGLELLAYFRNRAPLDDSGMPKDRFSAEMPDATLATLKIQPSEPRDSAVYFCASGPGTGNSPLHFGNGTRLTVT.

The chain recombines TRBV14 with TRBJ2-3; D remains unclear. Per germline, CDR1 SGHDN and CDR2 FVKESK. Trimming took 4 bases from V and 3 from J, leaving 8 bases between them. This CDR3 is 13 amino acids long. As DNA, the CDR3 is TGTGCCAGCAGCCGAAGAGTGACAGATACGCAGTATTTT. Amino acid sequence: CASSRRVTDTQYF. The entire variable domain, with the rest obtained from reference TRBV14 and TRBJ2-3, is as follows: EAGVTQFPSHSVIEKGQTVTLRCDPISGHDNLYWYRRVMGKEIKFLLHFVKESKQDESGMPNNRFLAERTGGTYSTLKVQPAELEDSGVYFCASSRRVTDTQYFGPGTRLTVL.

The CDR3: CASSAVGTLTTEQFF. CDR3 DNA: TGTGCCAGCAGCGCGGTGGGGACCCTGACGACTGAGCAGTTCTTC. The J gene is TRBJ2-1, the V gene TRBV5-4; D tentatively fits TRBD1 or TRBD2 (5 bases each). The length of the CDR3 is 15 residues. Germline-derived CDR1 and CDR2 are SGHNT and YYREEE (reference sequence). Trimming removed 4 bases from V and 9 bases from J, with 20 bases in between.